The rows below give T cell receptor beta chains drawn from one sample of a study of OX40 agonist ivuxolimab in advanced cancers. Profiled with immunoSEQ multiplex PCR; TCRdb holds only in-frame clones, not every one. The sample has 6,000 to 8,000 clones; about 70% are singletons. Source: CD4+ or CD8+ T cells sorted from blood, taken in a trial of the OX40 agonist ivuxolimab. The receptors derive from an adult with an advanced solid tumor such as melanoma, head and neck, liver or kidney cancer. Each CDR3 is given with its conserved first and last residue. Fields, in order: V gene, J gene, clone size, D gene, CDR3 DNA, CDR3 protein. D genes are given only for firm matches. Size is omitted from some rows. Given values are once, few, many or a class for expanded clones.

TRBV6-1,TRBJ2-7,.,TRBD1,TGTGCCAGCAGTGAAATCCAGACAGGGACCTACGAGCAGTACTTC,CASSEIQTGTYEQYF
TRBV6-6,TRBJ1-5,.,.,TGTGCCAGCAGTCCCCCGGGTCAGCCCCAGCATTTT,CASSPPGQPQHF
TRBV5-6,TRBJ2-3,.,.,TGTGCCAGCAGCTTTCAGCGATCCGGCACAGATACGCAGTATTTT,CASSFQRSGTDTQYF
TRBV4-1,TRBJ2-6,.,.,TGCGCCAGCAGGGGCACAGGGAGCTCTGGGGCCAACGTCCTGACTTTC,CASRGTGSSGANVLTF
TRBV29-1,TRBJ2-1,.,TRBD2,TGCAGCTCTTACGGGACTAGCGGGCTGAGCCGTCAGTTCTTC,CSSYGTSGLSRQFF
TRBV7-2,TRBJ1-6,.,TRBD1,TGTGCCAGCAGCGCTAAGGACAGGGCAAGCTCACCCCTCCACTTT,CASSAKDRASSPLHF
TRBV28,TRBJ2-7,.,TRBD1,TGTGCCAGCAGTCCCCCGGACAGGATCTACGAGCAGTACTTC,CASSPPDRIYEQYF
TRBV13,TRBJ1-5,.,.,TGTGCCAGCAGCTTCTATAGCAATCAGCCCCAGCATTTT,CASSFYSNQPQHF
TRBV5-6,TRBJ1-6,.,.,TGTGCCAGCAGCTTCGGGGGGGACTCACCCCTCCACTTT,CASSFGGDSPLHF
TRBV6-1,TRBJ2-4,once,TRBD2,TGTGCCAGCAGCGAACTAGCGGGAGAGATGTACATTCAGTACTTC,CASSELAGEMYIQYF
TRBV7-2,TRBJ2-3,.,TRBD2,TGTGCCAGCACCCCCGGGACTAGAACCGATACGCAGTATTTT,CASTPGTRTDTQYF
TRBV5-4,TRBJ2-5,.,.,TGTGCCAGCAGCTCCCTGAGGGGCGACGAAGAGACCCAGTACTTC,CASSSLRGDEETQYF
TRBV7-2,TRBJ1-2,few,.,TGTGCCAGCAGCTTAGGAGGGATGGGCGGCTACACCTTC,CASSLGGMGGYTF
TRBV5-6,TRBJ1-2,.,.,TGTGCCAGCAGCTTGGCCGTCGGGAGACCCTATGGCTACACCTTC,CASSLAVGRPYGYTF
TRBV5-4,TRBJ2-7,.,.,TGTGCCAGCAGCTTTGGCGTGGCCCACGAGCAGTACTTC,CASSFGVAHEQYF
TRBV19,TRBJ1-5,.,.,TGTGCCAGTAGTTCCCGGACCCAGCCCCAGCATTTT,CASSSRTQPQHF
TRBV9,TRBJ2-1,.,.,TGTGCCAGCAGCGGGGAGGCGAGCGGACTCTACAATGAGCAGTTCTTC,CASSGEASGLYNEQFF
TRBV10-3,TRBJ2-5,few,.,TGTGCCATCAGTGAGCGACTAGTAGGTCCCCTCCAAGAGACCCAGTACTTC,CAISERLVGPLQETQYF
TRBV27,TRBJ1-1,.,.,TGTGCCAGCAGTTTCACTCTCCTCTGGGCCCACGCTGAAGCTTTCTTT,CASSFTLLWAHAEAFF
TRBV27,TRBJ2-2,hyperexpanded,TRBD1,TGTGCCAGCAGTTCTAACAGACAGGGGATAGGCACCGGGGAGCTGTTTTTT,CASSSNRQGIGTGELFF
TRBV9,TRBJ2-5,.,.,TGTGCCAGCAGCGTCTCTGGGACTTTTGGGGAGACCCAGTACTTC,CASSVSGTFGETQYF
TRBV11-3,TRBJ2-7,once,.,TGTGCCAGCAGCCTTCCCCCCGGTACCCTCTCCTACGAGCAGTACTTC,CASSLPPGTLSYEQYF
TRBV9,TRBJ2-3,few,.,TGTGCCAGCAGCGTAGGTGGGAGCACAGATACGCAGTATTTT,CASSVGGSTDTQYF
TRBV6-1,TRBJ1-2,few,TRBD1,TGTGCCGATGGACAGGGGGCATTTGGCTACACCTTC,CADGQGAFGYTF
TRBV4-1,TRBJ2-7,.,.,TGCGCCAGCAGCCAAGGTTGGGGGACGTCGGACGAGCAGTACTTC,CASSQGWGTSDEQYF
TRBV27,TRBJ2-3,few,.,TGTGCCAGCGGCCTGGAGGCTAGCACAGATACGCAGTATTTT,CASGLEASTDTQYF
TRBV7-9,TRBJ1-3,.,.,TGTGCCAGCAGCAACCCCTTGACTGGAAACACCATATATTTT,CASSNPLTGNTIYF
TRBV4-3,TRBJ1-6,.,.,TGCGCCAGCAGCCAAGATTTCGGGGTTTCACCCCTCCACTTT,CASSQDFGVSPLHF
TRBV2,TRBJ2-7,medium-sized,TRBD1,TGTGCCAGCGAGACAGGGGACTACGAGCAGTACTTC,CASETGDYEQYF
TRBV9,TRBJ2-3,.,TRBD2,TGTGCCAGCAGCGGGGGGACTAGCGGCCTCACAGATACGCAGTATTTT,CASSGGTSGLTDTQYF
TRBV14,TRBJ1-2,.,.,TGTGCCAGCAGCCCAAAGGGGTATGGCTACACCTTC,CASSPKGYGYTF
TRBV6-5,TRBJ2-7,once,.,TGTGCCAGCAGTCCGACAGCCCCTGCCTACGAGCAGTACTTC,CASSPTAPAYEQYF
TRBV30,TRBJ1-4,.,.,TGTGCCTGGAGCCTAGGCGCTGGTAATGAAAAACTGTTTTTT,CAWSLGAGNEKLFF
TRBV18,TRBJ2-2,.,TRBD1,TGTGCCAGCTCACCGATACCGGGACAGGGGATCGGGGAGCTGTTTTTT,CASSPIPGQGIGELFF
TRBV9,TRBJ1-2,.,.,TGTGCCAGCAGCGTCTCGGAGGATCCTAACTATGGCTACACCTTC,CASSVSEDPNYGYTF
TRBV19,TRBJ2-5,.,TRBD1,TGTGCCAATGGGGTACAGGGGAAAGAGACCCAGTACTTC,CANGVQGKETQYF
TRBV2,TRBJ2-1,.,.,TGTGCCACCTCTTTGGGTCCGAGCTCCTACAATGAGCAGTTCTTC,CATSLGPSSYNEQFF